This is a list of T cell receptor beta chains from one sample in a study of cytomegalovirus exposure and HLA in healthy donors. The protocol was immunoSEQ multiplex PCR, while the TCRdb copy is restricted to in-frame clones and leaves out a portion. The sample lists roughly 200,000 clones, over 70% occurring once. Material: PBMCs. All receptors come from a boy aged 2 to 9 in good health and CMV-seronegative. Each CDR3 is given with its conserved first and last residue. D genes are given only for firm matches. Clone size, where shown, is once, few, many, or a class for clones that have expanded.

clone_size,v_call,d_call,j_call,cdr3_aa,cdr3_nt
.,TRBV6-1,.,TRBJ2-6,CASSSDTSGANVLTF,TGTGCCAGCAGTTCTGACACTTCTGGGGCCAACGTCCTGACTTTC
.,TRBV12-5,TRBD2,TRBJ2-7,CASGSRTSGDSYEQYF,TGTGCTAGTGGTTCAAGGACTAGCGGGGACTCCTACGAGCAGTACTTC
.,TRBV30,.,TRBJ2-3,CAWMTRGRTDTQYF,TGTGCCTGGATGACGCGGGGTCGCACAGATACGCAGTATTTT
.,TRBV7-8,TRBD2,TRBJ2-7,CASSLGTSGRGEQYF,TGTGCCAGCAGCTTGGGGACTAGCGGGAGAGGCGAGCAGTACTTC
.,TRBV30,.,TRBJ1-2,CAWSVSGARYGYTF,TGTGCCTGGAGTGTAAGCGGGGCTAGATATGGCTACACCTTC
.,TRBV7-9,.,TRBJ2-7,CASSPAGSYEQYF,TGTGCCAGCAGTCCAGCGGGTTCCTACGAGCAGTACTTC
.,TRBV15,TRBD2,TRBJ2-1,CATSSTSGSPYSYNEQFF,TGTGCCACCAGCAGTACTAGCGGGAGCCCATACTCCTACAATGAGCAGTTCTTC
.,TRBV4-1,.,TRBJ2-7,CASSQIGVHEQYF,TGCGCCAGCAGCCAGATAGGGGTCCACGAGCAGTACTTC
.,TRBV7-3,TRBD2,TRBJ2-5,CASSLQRGEQETQYF,TGTGCCAGCAGCTTACAACGGGGGGAGCAAGAGACCCAGTACTTC
once,TRBV4-2,.,TRBJ2-1,CASSPKTQGSYYNEQFF,TGTGCCAGCAGCCCAAAGACGCAGGGGTCCTACTACAATGAGCAGTTCTTC
.,TRBV19,.,TRBJ1-3,CASSWTDSGNTIYF,TGTGCCAGTAGTTGGACAGACTCTGGAAACACCATATATTTT
.,TRBV30,.,TRBJ1-2,CAYKTGENYGYTF,TGTGCCTACAAAACGGGAGAGAACTATGGCTACACCTTC
.,TRBV5-1,.,TRBJ2-7,CASSLRAGSSYEQYF,TGCGCCAGCAGCTTGAGAGCAGGGTCGTCCTACGAGCAGTACTTC
.,TRBV7-9,TRBD1,TRBJ1-2,CASSDRDRYGYTF,TGTGCCAGCAGCGACCGGGACAGATATGGCTACACCTTC
.,TRBV7-2,TRBD1,TRBJ1-6,CASSLGQGMSPLHF,TGTGCCAGCAGCTTAGGACAGGGGATGTCACCCCTCCACTTT
.,TRBV25-1,.,TRBJ2-7,CASSEYVGAYEQYF,TGTGCCAGCAGTGAATATGTGGGCGCGTACGAGCAGTACTTC
.,TRBV10-3,.,TRBJ1-2,CAISETHPGYGYTF,TGTGCCATCAGTGAGACCCATCCAGGGTATGGCTACACCTTC
.,TRBV5-4,TRBD2,TRBJ2-3,CASSYGRGGSTDTQYF,TGTGCCAGCAGCTATGGCCGGGGGGGTAGCACAGATACGCAGTATTTT
.,TRBV19,TRBD1,TRBJ1-1,CASNPGGITEAFF,TGTGCCAGTAACCCAGGGGGGATCACTGAAGCTTTCTTT
once,TRBV5-1,.,TRBJ2-3,CASSPGASGDTDTQYF,TGCGCCAGCAGCCCGGGGGCTAGCGGAGACACAGATACGCAGTATTTT
.,TRBV15,.,TRBJ1-1,CATSRPGLGSDTEAFF,TGTGCCACCAGCAGACCAGGGTTAGGCTCGGACACTGAAGCTTTCTTT
.,TRBV27,TRBD1,TRBJ2-7,CASRWTGRHEQYF,TGTGCCAGCAGATGGACAGGCCGTCACGAGCAGTACTTC
.,TRBV30,.,TRBJ1-2,CAWTTGGRSGGYTF,TGTGCCTGGACCACGGGGGGACGGTCCGGTGGCTACACCTTC
.,TRBV23-1,.,TRBJ2-3,CVMLPGEQRDTQYF,TGCGTGATGCTACCGGGGGAGCAGAGGGATACGCAGTATTTT
.,TRBV29-1,.,TRBJ1-2,CSVEDQRGSYTF,TGCAGCGTTGAAGATCAAAGGGGAAGCTACACCTTC
.,TRBV6-5,.,TRBJ2-4,CASSQDRDRRGIQYF,TGTGCCAGCAGTCAAGACCGGGATCGGCGTGGCATTCAGTACTTC